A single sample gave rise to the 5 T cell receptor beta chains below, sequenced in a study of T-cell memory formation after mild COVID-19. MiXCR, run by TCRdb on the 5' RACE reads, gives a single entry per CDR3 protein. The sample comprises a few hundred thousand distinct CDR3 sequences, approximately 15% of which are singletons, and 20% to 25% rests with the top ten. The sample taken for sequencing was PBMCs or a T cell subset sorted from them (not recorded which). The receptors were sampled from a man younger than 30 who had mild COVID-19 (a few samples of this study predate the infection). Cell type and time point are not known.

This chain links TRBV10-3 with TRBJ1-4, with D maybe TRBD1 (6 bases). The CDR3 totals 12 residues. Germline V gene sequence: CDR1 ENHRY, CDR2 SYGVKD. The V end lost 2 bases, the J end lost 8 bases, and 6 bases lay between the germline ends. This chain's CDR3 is CAISERGEKLFF. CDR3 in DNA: TGTGCCATCAGTGAGAGGGGGGAAAAACTGTTTTTT.

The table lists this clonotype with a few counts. CDR3 residues: CASSSRAGRTNSPLHF. The CDR3 DNA is TGTGCCAGCAGCTCGCGCGCGGGACGCACTAATTCACCCCTCCACTTT. This chain connects TRBV7-9 to TRBJ1-6, with D perhaps TRBD1 (5 bases). Looked up from germline, CDR1 is SEHNR and CDR2 is FQNEAQ (reference sequence). The CDR3 spans 16 residues. Trimming took 4 bases from V and 6 from J, leaving 16 bases between them.

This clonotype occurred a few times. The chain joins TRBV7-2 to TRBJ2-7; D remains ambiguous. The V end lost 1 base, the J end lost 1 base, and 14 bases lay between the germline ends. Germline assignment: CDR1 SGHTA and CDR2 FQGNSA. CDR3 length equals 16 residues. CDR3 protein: CASSLVARKWSYEQYF. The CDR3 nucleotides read TGTGCCAGCAGCTTAGTCGCCAGGAAGTGGTCCTACGAGCAGTACTTC.

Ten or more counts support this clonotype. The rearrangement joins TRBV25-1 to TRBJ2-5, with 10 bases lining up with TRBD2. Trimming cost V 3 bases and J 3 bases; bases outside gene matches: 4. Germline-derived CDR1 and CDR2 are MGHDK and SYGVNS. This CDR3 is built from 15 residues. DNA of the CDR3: TGTGCCAGCAGTGACTCCAGCGGGGGGGAAGAGACCCAGTACTTC. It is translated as CASSDSSGGEETQYF.

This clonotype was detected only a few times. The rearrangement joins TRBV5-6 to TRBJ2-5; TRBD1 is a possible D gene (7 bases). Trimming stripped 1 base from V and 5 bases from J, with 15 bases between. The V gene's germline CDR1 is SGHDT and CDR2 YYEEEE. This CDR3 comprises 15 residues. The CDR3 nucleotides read TGTGCCAGCAGCTTGCGTGGAGGGGGCACGGAGACCCAGTACTTC. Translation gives CASSLRGGGTETQYF.